This TCR beta chain came from a study of T-cell reconstitution after alpha-beta-depleted transplantation in children. This clonotype came up many times. CDR3 length: 16 amino acids. Germline CDR1 and CDR2: MNHEY and SMNVEV (reference sequence). With V trimmed by 0 bases and J by 3 bases, 4 bases remained unmatched. TCRbeta library preparation incorporated unique molecular identifiers. MiXCR, applied by TCRdb to the PCR reads, yields one record per CDR3 protein. The sample comprises about 240,000 distinct CDR3 sequences, around 11% of which are singletons, and around 2.5% rests with the top ten. The chain combines TRBV27 with TRBJ2-1; 8 bases agree with TRBD1. The clonotype was recovered from a human donor who donated a stem cell graft to a child with acute lymphoblastic leukemia. This sample comprised PBMCs from the stem cell graft donor, obtained from the stem cell graft. CDR3 sequence: CASSLSARGLYNEQFF. The CDR3, as DNA: TGTGCCAGCAGTTTATCTGCCAGGGGGCTCTACAATGAGCAGTTCTTC.